The rows below give T cell receptor beta chains drawn from one sample of a study of T cells in Graves' hyperthyroidism and ophthalmopathy. One entry per CDR3 protein results from TCRdb running MiXCR on the multiplex PCR reads. In the table there are about 550,000 distinct CDR3 sequences, around 21% of which are singletons. Source material: blood. The receptors stem from a man between 18 and 35 years old with Graves' hyperthyroidism. Both conserved end residues are part of each CDR3. D genes are given only for firm matches. Expanded clones get a size class; other rows say once, few or many, or leave the size out.

d_gene	v_gene	j_gene	abundance	CDR3nt	CDR3aa
TRBD1	TRBV20-1	TRBJ1-6	-	TGCAGTGCTAGAGATTACCCCGGGACAGGGGGTTCACCCCTCCACTTT	CSARDYPGTGGSPLHF
-	TRBV7-2	TRBJ1-1	-	TGCGCCAGCAGCTTAAGCGTGAGGGTTTTAAACACTGAAGCTTGCTTT	CASSLSVRVLNTEACF
-	TRBV6-1	TRBJ1-2	many	TGTGCCAGCAGTGAGGTGGCGGGGAGGAGCTATGGCTACACCTTC	CASSEVAGRSYGYTF
-	TRBV9	TRBJ1-1	many	TGTGCCAGCAGCCTTGGGGGGGACGGGAACACTGAAGCTTTCTTT	CASSLGGDGNTEAFF
-	TRBV28	TRBJ1-1	-	TGTGCCAGCAGACCCGGCACTAACATGAACACTGAAGCTTTCTTT	CASRPGTNMNTEAFF
-	TRBV28	TRBJ2-7	many	TGTGCCAGCAGAGAGAGGGGCAGGGGTTACGAGCAGTACTTC	CASRERGRGYEQYF
-	TRBV6-2/TRBV6-3	TRBJ1-2	-	TGTGCCAGCAGCGGACAGACCCTCTATGGCTACACCTTC	CASSGQTLYGYTF
-	TRBV3-1	TRBJ2-7	-	TGTGCCAGCAGCCGAACAGGGTTGAAGACCTACGAGCAGTACTTC	CASSRTGLKTYEQYF
-	TRBV30	TRBJ2-7	many	TGTGCCTGGAGTGAGTCCGTACGCTCCTACGAGCAGTACTTC	CAWSESVRSYEQYF
TRBD1	TRBV5-1	TRBJ2-2	-	TGCGCCAGCAGCTTGGTTTGGACAGGGTTCACCGGGGAGCTGTTTTTT	CASSLVWTGFTGELFF
-	TRBV15	TRBJ2-5	many	TGTGCCACCACCTCAGGAGGGACGGAGACCCAGTACTTC	CATTSGGTETQYF
TRBD1	TRBV12-3/TRBV12-4	TRBJ1-5	many	TGTGCCAGCAGTTCGCCGGGACAGTATAGCAATCAGCCCCAGCATTTT	CASSSPGQYSNQPQHF
-	TRBV4-1	TRBJ1-2	-	TGCGCCAGCAGCCATCTAAGGACAGATTTGGGGTATGGCTACACCTTC	CASSHLRTDLGYGYTF
-	TRBV20-1	TRBJ2-5	many	TGCAGTGCTAGAGACACACAGGAGACCCAGTACTTC	CSARDTQETQYF
-	TRBV12-3/TRBV12-4	TRBJ1-3	once	TGTGCCAGCAGTTGGGTCGGGGCATCTGGAAACACCATATATTTT	CASSWVGASGNTIYF
TRBD1	TRBV29-1	TRBJ2-7	many	TGCAGCGTTCGACAGGGGGACGGGGCCTCCTACGAGCAGTACTTC	CSVRQGDGASYEQYF
TRBD2	TRBV27	TRBJ2-3	many	TGTGCCAGCAGTTTAGAGCGGGGGGGGTCAGATACGCAGTATTTT	CASSLERGGSDTQYF
-	TRBV20-1	TRBJ1-5	few	TGCAGTGCTAGAGGGGACACTTATCAGCCCCAGCATTTT	CSARGDTYQPQHF
TRBD1	TRBV6-1	TRBJ1-2	-	TGTGCCAGTACCGACAGGGCGAGCTATGGCTACACCTTC	CASTDRASYGYTF
-	TRBV19	TRBJ1-1	many	TGTGCCAGTAGTATCGGCACTGAAGCTTTCTTT	CASSIGTEAFF
-	TRBV3-1	TRBJ2-1	-	TGTGCCAGCAGCCTGACTAGAATCAATGAGCAGTCCTTC	CASSLTRINEQSF
-	TRBV29-1	TRBJ2-2	many	TGCAGCGTTGTTAGGAAGACCGGGGAGCTGTTTTTT	CSVVRKTGELFF
-	TRBV6-2/TRBV6-3	TRBJ2-7	-	TGTGCCAGCAGCCGGACCGACGGGACGGTCCACGAGCAGTACTTC	CASSRTDGTVHEQYF
-	TRBV20-1	TRBJ2-5	many	TGCAGTGCTTACCCTTTCTGGACCGACCAAGAGACCCAGTACTTC	CSAYPFWTDQETQYF
-	TRBV5-1	TRBJ2-7	-	TGCGCCAGCACGGGTCGATGGGGAGACTACGAGCAGTACTTC	CASTGRWGDYEQYF
-	TRBV6-1	TRBJ1-1	many	TGTGCCAGCGGTCGGACAGCCGCGGGGCGCACTGAAGCTTTCTTT	CASGRTAAGRTEAFF
-	TRBV7-2	TRBJ1-5	-	TGTGCCAGCGATATTCGCGGGGGTGGCAATCAGCCCCAGCATTTT	CASDIRGGGNQPQHF
-	TRBV5-1	TRBJ1-1	many	TGTGCCAGCAGTTTTGAGCTAAACACTGAAGCTTTCTTT	CASSFELNTEAFF
-	TRBV7-9	TRBJ2-7	many	TGTGCCAGCAGCTTACAACACTCCTACGAGCAGTACTTC	CASSLQHSYEQYF
-	TRBV28	TRBJ2-2	many	TGTGCCAGCAGTTTGTTTATAGGGTCCTGGGGCACCGGGGAGCTGTTTTTT	CASSLFIGSWGTGELFF
-	TRBV6-1	TRBJ2-5	-	TGTGCCAGCAGTGGGAGTAGAGAGACCCAGTACTTC	CASSGSRETQYF
-	TRBV6-1	TRBJ1-3	-	TGTGCCAGCAGTGATTGGGGTGCACCTGGAAACACCATATATTTT	CASSDWGAPGNTIYF
-	TRBV28	TRBJ1-5	-	TGTGCCAGCAGTTCCCCCGGGGGCCAGCCCCAGCATTTT	CASSSPGGQPQHF
-	TRBV28	TRBJ1-1	few	TGTGCCAGCAGTTCCAATATGCCTGAAGCTTTCTTT	CASSSNMPEAFF
TRBD1	TRBV5-1	TRBJ1-2	many	TGCGCCAGCAGCTTGCTCCCGACTCAGGGGGCAGGTGGCTACACCTTC	CASSLLPTQGAGGYTF
-	TRBV3-1	TRBJ1-2	many	TGTGCCAGCAGCCAAGATCCCCCGCGTTTCTATGGCTACACCTTC	CASSQDPPRFYGYTF
-	TRBV19	TRBJ1-5	many	TGTGCCAGTAGTAGCAGCCATAGCAATCAGCCCCAGCATTTT	CASSSSHSNQPQHF
-	TRBV7-9	TRBJ2-7	many	TGTGCCAGCAGCTCTGGGGATTACGAGCAGTACTTC	CASSSGDYEQYF
-	TRBV28	TRBJ1-5	-	TGTGCCAGCAGTTTACCCTTCCAGCCCCAGCATTTT	CASSLPFQPQHF
-	TRBV11-2	TRBJ2-5	-	TGTGCCAGCAGCTTAGATAGTAGCCTCCAGTACTTC	CASSLDSSLQYF
-	TRBV11-2	TRBJ1-1	many	TGTGCCAGCAGGGGGGAGACAGGCAAGGCCACTGAAGCTTTCTTT	CASRGETGKATEAFF
-	TRBV24-1	TRBJ1-5	many	TGTGCCACCGCGGGGGGGTACAATCAGCCCCAGCATTTT	CATAGGYNQPQHF
TRBD2	TRBV6-4	TRBJ2-2	many	TGTGCCAGCAGGGACCTCGGGACTAGCGGGGGGGCGACCGGGGAGCTGTTTTTT	CASRDLGTSGGATGELFF
TRBD1	TRBV28	TRBJ2-7	many	TGTGCCAGCAGTCCGGGACGGGACAGCTCCTACGAGCAGTACTTC	CASSPGRDSSYEQYF